This T cell receptor beta chain was documented in a study of cytomegalovirus exposure and HLA in healthy donors. Overall study context: In a later analysis, it was reported that the 110 or so validation repertoires had been produced on the same platform as the roughly 700 repertoires belonging to the first cohort.

Profiled with immunoSEQ multiplex PCR; TCRdb holds only in-frame clones, not every one. Of 300,000 to 350,000 clones listed, approximately 91% are singletons. CDR1 is SGHDT and CDR2 is YYEEEE in the germline V gene. The CDR3 covers 17 residues. The ends were cut back, 3 bases at V and 3 bases at J, with 21 bases in the middle. The chain combines TRBV5-6 with TRBJ2-5; D might be TRBD1 (6 bases). This clonotype was obtained from a man aged 25-40 years in good health and CMV-seronegative. Material for sequencing was PBMCs. The CDR3 here is CASSSLLRRDTEETQYF. In DNA form, the CDR3 reads TGTGCCAGCAGCTCCCTACTCCGCCGGGACACCGAAGAGACCCAGTACTTC. Full variable domain (outside the CDR3, taken from reference TRBV5-6 and TRBJ2-5): DAGVTQSPTHLIKTRGQQVTLRCSPKSGHDTVSWYQQALGQGPQFIFQYYEEEERQRGNFPDRFSGHQFPNYSSELNVNALLLGDSALYLCASSSLLRRDTEETQYFGPGTRLLVL.